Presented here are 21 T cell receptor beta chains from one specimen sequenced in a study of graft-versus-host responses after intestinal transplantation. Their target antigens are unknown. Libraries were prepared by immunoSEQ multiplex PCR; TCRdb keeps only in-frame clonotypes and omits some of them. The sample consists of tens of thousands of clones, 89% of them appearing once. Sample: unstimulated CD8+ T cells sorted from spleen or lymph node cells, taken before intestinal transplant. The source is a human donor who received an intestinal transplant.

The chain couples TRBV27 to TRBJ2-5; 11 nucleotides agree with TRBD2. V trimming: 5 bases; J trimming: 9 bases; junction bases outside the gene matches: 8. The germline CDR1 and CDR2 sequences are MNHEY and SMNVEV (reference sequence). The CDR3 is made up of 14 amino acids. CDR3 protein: CASSISGGAPAQYF. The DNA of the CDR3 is TGTGCCAGCAGTATTAGCGGGGGGGCACCGGCCCAGTACTTC.

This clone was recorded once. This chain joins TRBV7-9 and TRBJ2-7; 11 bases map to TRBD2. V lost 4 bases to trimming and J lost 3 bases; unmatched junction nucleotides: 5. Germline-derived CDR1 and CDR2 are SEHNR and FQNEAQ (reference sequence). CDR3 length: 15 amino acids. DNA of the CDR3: TGTGCCAGCAGCTCGAGACTAGCGGGATACTACGAGCAGTACTTC. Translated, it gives CASSSRLAGYYEQYF.

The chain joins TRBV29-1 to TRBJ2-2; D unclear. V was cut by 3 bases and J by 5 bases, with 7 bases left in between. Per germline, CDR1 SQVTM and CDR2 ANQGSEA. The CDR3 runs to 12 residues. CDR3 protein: CSVEGPTGELFF. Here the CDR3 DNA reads TGCAGCGTTGAGGGCCCGACCGGGGAGCTGTTTTTT.

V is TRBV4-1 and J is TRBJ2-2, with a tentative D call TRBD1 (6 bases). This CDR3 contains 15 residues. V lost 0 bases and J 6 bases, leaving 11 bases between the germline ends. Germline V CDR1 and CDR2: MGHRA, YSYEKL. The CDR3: CASSQDQGGAGELFF. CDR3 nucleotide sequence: TGCGCCAGCAGCCAAGATCAAGGGGGTGCCGGGGAGCTGTTTTTT.

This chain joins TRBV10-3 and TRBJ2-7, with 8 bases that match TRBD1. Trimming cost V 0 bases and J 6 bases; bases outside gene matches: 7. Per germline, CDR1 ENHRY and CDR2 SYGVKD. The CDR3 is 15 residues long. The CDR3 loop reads CAISESAGGTGEQYF. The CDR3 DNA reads TGTGCCATCAGTGAGTCCGCAGGGGGCACGGGCGAGCAGTACTTC.

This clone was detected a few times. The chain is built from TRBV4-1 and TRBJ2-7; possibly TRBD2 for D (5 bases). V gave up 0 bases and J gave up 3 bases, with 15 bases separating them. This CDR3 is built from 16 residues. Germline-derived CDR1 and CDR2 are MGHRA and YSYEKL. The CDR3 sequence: CASSQDGGANFYEQYF. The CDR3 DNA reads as TGCGCCAGCAGCCAAGATGGAGGAGCGAACTTCTACGAGCAGTACTTC.

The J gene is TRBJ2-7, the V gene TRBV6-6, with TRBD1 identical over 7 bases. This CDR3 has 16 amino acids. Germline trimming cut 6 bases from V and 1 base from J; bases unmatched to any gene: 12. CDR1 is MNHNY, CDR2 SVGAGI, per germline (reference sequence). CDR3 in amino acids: CASRPLSGGSSYEQYF. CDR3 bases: TGTGCCAGCAGGCCCCTCTCAGGGGGATCATCCTACGAGCAGTACTTC.

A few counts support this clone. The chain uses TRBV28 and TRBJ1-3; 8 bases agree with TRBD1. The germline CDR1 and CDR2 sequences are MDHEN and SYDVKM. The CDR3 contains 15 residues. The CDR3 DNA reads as TGTGGGAGCCAGACAGGGGAAAGGTCTGGAAACACCATATATTTT. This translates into CGSQTGERSGNTIYF.

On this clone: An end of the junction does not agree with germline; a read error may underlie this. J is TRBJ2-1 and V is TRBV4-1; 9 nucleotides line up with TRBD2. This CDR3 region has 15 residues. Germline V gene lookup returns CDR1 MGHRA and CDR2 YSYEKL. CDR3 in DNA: TGCGCCAGCAGCCCAACCCGAATGGTAGCGGGAGTTGTGATCTTC. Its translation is CASSPTRMVAGVVIF.

The CDR3 spells CASSWNGQVIYEQYF. The CDR3 coding sequence is TGCGCCAGCAGCTGGAACGGACAGGTAATCTACGAGCAGTACTTC. J is TRBJ2-7 and V is TRBV5-1, with 7 bases fitting TRBD1. V lost 3 bases to trimming and J lost 3 bases; unmatched junction nucleotides: 9. The CDR3 runs to 15 residues. Germline CDR1 and CDR2: SGHRS and YFSETQ.

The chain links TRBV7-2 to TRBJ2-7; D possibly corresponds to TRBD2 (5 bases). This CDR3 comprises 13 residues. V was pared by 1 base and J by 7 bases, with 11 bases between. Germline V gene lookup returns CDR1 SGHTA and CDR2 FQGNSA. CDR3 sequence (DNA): TGTGCCAGCAGCTTAGTAGGCCCGGGGGAGCAGTACTTC. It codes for CASSLVGPGEQYF.

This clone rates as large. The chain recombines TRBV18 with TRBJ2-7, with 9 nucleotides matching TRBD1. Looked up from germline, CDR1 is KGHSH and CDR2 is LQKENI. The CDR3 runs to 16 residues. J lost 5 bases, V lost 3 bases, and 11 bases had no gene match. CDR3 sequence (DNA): TGTGCCAGCTCACCGGAAACCGGGACAGGGTGGCACGAGCAGTACTTC. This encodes CASSPETGTGWHEQYF. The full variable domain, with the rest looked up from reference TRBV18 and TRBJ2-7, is NAGVMQNPRHLVRRRGQEARLRCSPMKGHSHVYWYRQLPEEGLKFMVYLQKENIIDESGMPKERFSAEFPKEGPSILRIQQVVRGDSAAYFCASSPETGTGWHEQYFGPGTRLTVT.

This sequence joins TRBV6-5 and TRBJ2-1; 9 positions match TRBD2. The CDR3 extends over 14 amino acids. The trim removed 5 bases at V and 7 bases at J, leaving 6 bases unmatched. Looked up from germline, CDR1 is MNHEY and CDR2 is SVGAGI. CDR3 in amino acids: CASSTGLAGNEQFF. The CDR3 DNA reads TGTGCCAGCAGTACGGGACTAGCCGGGAATGAGCAGTTCTTC.

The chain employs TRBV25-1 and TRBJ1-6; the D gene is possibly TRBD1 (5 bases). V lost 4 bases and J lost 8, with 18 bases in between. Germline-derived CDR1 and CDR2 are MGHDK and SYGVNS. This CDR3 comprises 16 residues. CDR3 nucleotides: TGTGCCAGCAGTGCACCCTACGCGGGGCCGGATTCACCCCTCCACTTT. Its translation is CASSAPYAGPDSPLHF.

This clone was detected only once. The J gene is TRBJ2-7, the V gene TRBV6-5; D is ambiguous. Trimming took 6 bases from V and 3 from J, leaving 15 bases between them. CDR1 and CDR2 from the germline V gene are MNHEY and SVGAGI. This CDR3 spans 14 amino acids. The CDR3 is CASSLNPGNYEQYF. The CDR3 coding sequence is TGTGCCAGCAGCTTAAACCCGGGTAACTACGAGCAGTACTTC.

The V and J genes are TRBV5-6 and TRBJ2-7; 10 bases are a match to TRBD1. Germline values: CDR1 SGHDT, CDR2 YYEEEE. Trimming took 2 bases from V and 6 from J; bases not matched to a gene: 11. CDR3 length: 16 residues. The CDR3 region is CASSFTRDRGRCEQYF. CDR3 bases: TGTGCCAGCAGCTTTACCCGGGACAGGGGTCGGTGCGAGCAGTACTTC. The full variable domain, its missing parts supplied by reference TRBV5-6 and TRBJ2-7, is DAGVTQSPTHLIKTRGQQVTLRCSPKSGHDTVSWYQQALGQGPQFIFQYYEEEERQRGNFPDRFSGHQFPNYSSELNVNALLLGDSALYLCASSFTRDRGRCEQYFGPGTRLTVT.

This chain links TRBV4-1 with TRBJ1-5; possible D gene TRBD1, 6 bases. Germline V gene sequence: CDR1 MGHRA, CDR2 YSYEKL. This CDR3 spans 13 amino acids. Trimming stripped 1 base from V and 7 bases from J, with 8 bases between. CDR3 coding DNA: TGCGCCAGCAGCCAAGTTAGGGGGCAGCCCCAGCATTTT. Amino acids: CASSQVRGQPQHF.

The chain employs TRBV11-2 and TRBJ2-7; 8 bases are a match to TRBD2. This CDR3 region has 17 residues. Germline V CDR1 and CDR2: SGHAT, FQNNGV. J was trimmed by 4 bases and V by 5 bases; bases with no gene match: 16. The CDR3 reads CASSPLAGAGAWYEQYF. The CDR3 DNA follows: TGTGCCAGCAGCCCCCTCGCTGGAGCGGGGGCTTGGTACGAGCAGTACTTC. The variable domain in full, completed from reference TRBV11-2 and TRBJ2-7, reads EAGVAQSPRYKIIEKRQSVAFWCNPISGHATLYWYQQILGQGPKLLIQFQNNGVVDDSQLPKDRFSAERLKGVDSTLKIQPAKLEDSAVYLCASSPLAGAGAWYEQYFGPGTRLTVT.

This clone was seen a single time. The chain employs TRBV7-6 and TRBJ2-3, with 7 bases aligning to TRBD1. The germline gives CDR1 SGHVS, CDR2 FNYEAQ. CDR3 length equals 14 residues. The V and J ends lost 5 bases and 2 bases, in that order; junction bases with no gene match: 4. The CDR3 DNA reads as TGTGCCAGCAGCCAGACAGGGACCACAGATACGCAGTATTTT. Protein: CASSQTGTTDTQYF.

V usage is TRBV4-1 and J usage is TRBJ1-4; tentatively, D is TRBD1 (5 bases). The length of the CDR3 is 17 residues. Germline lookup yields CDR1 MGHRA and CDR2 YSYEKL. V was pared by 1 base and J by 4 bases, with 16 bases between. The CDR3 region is CASSQGGRLVLNEKLFF. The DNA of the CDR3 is TGCGCCAGCAGCCAAGGGGGCAGGCTGGTACTTAATGAAAAACTGTTTTTT.

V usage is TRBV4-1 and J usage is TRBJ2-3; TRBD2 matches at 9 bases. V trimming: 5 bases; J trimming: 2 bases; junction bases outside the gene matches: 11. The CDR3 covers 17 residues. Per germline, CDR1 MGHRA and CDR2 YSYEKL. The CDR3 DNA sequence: TGCGCCAGCAGCTTCCGAACCGGGACTAGCCACACAGATACGCAGTATTTT. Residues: CASSFRTGTSHTDTQYF.